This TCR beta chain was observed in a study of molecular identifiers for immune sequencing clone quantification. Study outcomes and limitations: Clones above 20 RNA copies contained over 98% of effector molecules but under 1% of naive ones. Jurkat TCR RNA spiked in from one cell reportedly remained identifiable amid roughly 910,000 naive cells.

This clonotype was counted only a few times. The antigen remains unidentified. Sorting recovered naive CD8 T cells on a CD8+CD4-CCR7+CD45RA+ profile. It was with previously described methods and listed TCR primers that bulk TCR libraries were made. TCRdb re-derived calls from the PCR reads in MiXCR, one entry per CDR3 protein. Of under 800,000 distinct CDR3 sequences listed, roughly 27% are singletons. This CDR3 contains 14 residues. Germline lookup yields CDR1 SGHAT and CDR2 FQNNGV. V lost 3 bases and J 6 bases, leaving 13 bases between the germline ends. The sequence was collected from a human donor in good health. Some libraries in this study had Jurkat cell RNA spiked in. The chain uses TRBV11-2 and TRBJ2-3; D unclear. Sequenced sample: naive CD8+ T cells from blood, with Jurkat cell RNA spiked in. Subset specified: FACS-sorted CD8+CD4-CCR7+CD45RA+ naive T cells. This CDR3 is CASSFWGRIDTQYF. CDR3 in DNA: TGTGCCAGCAGCTTTTGGGGAAGGATCGATACGCAGTATTTT.